A selection of T cell receptor beta chains follows, all from one sample in a study of metastatic and nonmetastatic thyroid tumors. TCRdb used MiXCR to call clones anew from the PCR reads. The sample yields about 40,000 clones, roughly 10% seen once. Sequenced material: blood. The receptors derive from a female donor with papillary thyroid cancer or a benign thyroid nodule (not recorded which). Some clones in this sample may be carry-over from other donors' samples. Both conserved end residues are part of each CDR3. The order of the fields is clone size, J gene, V gene, D gene, CDR3 DNA, CDR3 protein. The D gene is left open where the match is weak. Where a row states a size, it is once, few, many or the class of an expanded clone; other rows omit it.

clone size: many
J gene: TRBJ1-1
V gene: TRBV12-3/TRBV12-4
D gene: NA
CDR3 DNA: TGTGCCAGCCGTTACGTGGTGGGCACTGAAGCTTTCTTT
CDR3 protein: CASRYVVGTEAFF

clone size: medium-sized
J gene: TRBJ2-7
V gene: TRBV5-4
D gene: TRBD1
CDR3 DNA: TGTGCCAGCAGCTTGGCCGGACAGGGGGACGAGCAGTACTTC
CDR3 protein: CASSLAGQGDEQYF

clone size: many
J gene: TRBJ2-1
V gene: TRBV7-6
D gene: NA
CDR3 DNA: TGTGCCAGCAGCTATAGCGAGCACTACAATGAGCAGTTCTTC
CDR3 protein: CASSYSEHYNEQFF

clone size: NA
J gene: TRBJ2-7
V gene: TRBV7-2
D gene: TRBD2
CDR3 DNA: TGTGCCAGCAGCTTAGCCCCCTTATCGGGAGGGAAATCCTACGAGCAGTACTTC
CDR3 protein: CASSLAPLSGGKSYEQYF

clone size: NA
J gene: TRBJ2-7
V gene: TRBV5-1
D gene: TRBD1
CDR3 DNA: TGCGCCAGCAGCCTGGCCTGGACAGGCGCCTACGAGCAGTACTTC
CDR3 protein: CASSLAWTGAYEQYF

clone size: many
J gene: TRBJ2-3
V gene: TRBV27
D gene: NA
CDR3 DNA: TGTGCCAGCAGTTTTTCGACGGCTAGCACAGATACGCAGTATTTT
CDR3 protein: CASSFSTASTDTQYF

clone size: many
J gene: TRBJ2-3
V gene: TRBV13
D gene: NA
CDR3 DNA: TGTGCCAGCAGCTTAGGCGGGAGTAGTGCAGATACGCAGTATTTT
CDR3 protein: CASSLGGSSADTQYF

clone size: many
J gene: TRBJ1-4
V gene: TRBV7-6
D gene: NA
CDR3 DNA: TGTGCCAGCAGCTCATCAGGGAGTACCGCGGGGAAACTGTTTTTT
CDR3 protein: CASSSSGSTAGKLFF

clone size: many
J gene: TRBJ2-2
V gene: TRBV20-1
D gene: NA
CDR3 DNA: TGCAGTGCTAGATACCCAGGGCGAGGGGAGCTGTTTTTT
CDR3 protein: CSARYPGRGELFF

clone size: many
J gene: TRBJ2-7
V gene: TRBV5-6
D gene: NA
CDR3 DNA: TGTGCCAGCAGCTTGGAGACAGGAGTTTACGAGCAGTACTTC
CDR3 protein: CASSLETGVYEQYF

clone size: many
J gene: TRBJ1-1
V gene: TRBV30
D gene: NA
CDR3 DNA: TGTGCCTGGAGTGCGGGAAGGGGGAACACTGAAGCTTTCTTT
CDR3 protein: CAWSAGRGNTEAFF

clone size: many
J gene: TRBJ2-1
V gene: TRBV2
D gene: NA
CDR3 DNA: TGTGCCAGCAGCCCATGGGGCCACTACAATGAGCAGTTCTTC
CDR3 protein: CASSPWGHYNEQFF

clone size: many
J gene: TRBJ1-1
V gene: TRBV4-3
D gene: TRBD1
CDR3 DNA: TGCGCCAGCAGCCTTTACAGGGGGCTGGACACTGAAGCTTTCTTT
CDR3 protein: CASSLYRGLDTEAFF

clone size: many
J gene: TRBJ2-7
V gene: TRBV29-1
D gene: NA
CDR3 DNA: TGCAGCGTTTTCACGGCCCCCTACGAGCAGTACTTC
CDR3 protein: CSVFTAPYEQYF

clone size: many
J gene: TRBJ2-7
V gene: TRBV30
D gene: TRBD2
CDR3 DNA: TGTGCCTGGAGGCGAAACCTAGCGGGAGAAGCAGGGGAGCAGTACTTC
CDR3 protein: CAWRRNLAGEAGEQYF

clone size: NA
J gene: TRBJ1-1
V gene: TRBV14
D gene: NA
CDR3 DNA: TGTGCCACAAGTTCGGCCTTTAACACTGAAGCTTTCTTT
CDR3 protein: CATSSAFNTEAFF

clone size: many
J gene: TRBJ2-1
V gene: TRBV6-5
D gene: TRBD2
CDR3 DNA: TGTGCCAGCAGTAGGACCCCGCTAGCGGGATTTGAAGGGTTCAATGAGCAGTTCTTC
CDR3 protein: CASSRTPLAGFEGFNEQFF

clone size: NA
J gene: TRBJ1-1
V gene: TRBV3-1
D gene: TRBD1
CDR3 DNA: TGTGCCAGCAGCTACACTGGACAGGGGGCTGAAGCTTTCTTT
CDR3 protein: CASSYTGQGAEAFF

clone size: many
J gene: TRBJ2-5
V gene: TRBV29-1
D gene: NA
CDR3 DNA: TGCAGCGTTGAGGGATACCAAGAGACCCAGTACTTC
CDR3 protein: CSVEGYQETQYF

clone size: many
J gene: TRBJ2-1
V gene: TRBV2
D gene: NA
CDR3 DNA: TGTGCCAGCAGTGTTTACGAGCAGTTCTTC
CDR3 protein: CASSVYEQFF

clone size: many
J gene: TRBJ1-2
V gene: TRBV6-1
D gene: NA
CDR3 DNA: TGTGCCAGCAGTTTCAGGGGTGTGAGTGGCTACACCTTC
CDR3 protein: CASSFRGVSGYTF

clone size: many
J gene: TRBJ2-1
V gene: TRBV2
D gene: NA
CDR3 DNA: TGTGCCAGCAGTGAGAGCCGTCGGTTCTTC
CDR3 protein: CASSESRRFF

clone size: many
J gene: TRBJ2-1
V gene: TRBV7-9
D gene: NA
CDR3 DNA: TGTGCCAGCAGCTCCCAGCGGGCTTCCTACAATGAGCAGTTCTTC
CDR3 protein: CASSSQRASYNEQFF

clone size: many
J gene: TRBJ2-3
V gene: TRBV2
D gene: NA
CDR3 DNA: TGTGCCAGCAGTGGAACCACAGATACGCAGTATTTT
CDR3 protein: CASSGTTDTQYF

clone size: NA
J gene: TRBJ1-1
V gene: TRBV5-1
D gene: NA
CDR3 DNA: TGCGCCAGCAGCTTGGAGCAGGCAGGTCGGACTGAAGCTTTCTTT
CDR3 protein: CASSLEQAGRTEAFF

clone size: many
J gene: TRBJ1-4
V gene: TRBV7-2
D gene: NA
CDR3 DNA: TGTGCCAGCAGCTTAGGGGTCAGCTCTAATGAAAAACTGTTTTTT
CDR3 protein: CASSLGVSSNEKLFF

clone size: NA
J gene: TRBJ2-2
V gene: TRBV5-1
D gene: TRBD2
CDR3 DNA: TGCGCCAGCAGCCGCGGACTAGCTGAGAACACCGGGGAGCTGTTTTTT
CDR3 protein: CASSRGLAENTGELFF

clone size: many
J gene: TRBJ2-7
V gene: TRBV20-1
D gene: NA
CDR3 DNA: TGCAGTGCTAGCCGAACTCAGGACAGTCAGCAGTACTTC
CDR3 protein: CSASRTQDSQQYF

clone size: many
J gene: TRBJ1-4
V gene: TRBV6-6
D gene: NA
CDR3 DNA: TGTGCCAGCAGTTACTCGCGTGACCCCAAGGGGAAACTGTTTTTT
CDR3 protein: CASSYSRDPKGKLFF

clone size: many
J gene: TRBJ2-7
V gene: TRBV15
D gene: TRBD2
CDR3 DNA: TGTGCCACCAGCACACCGGGACTAGCGGTTTACGAGCAGTACTTC
CDR3 protein: CATSTPGLAVYEQYF

clone size: many
J gene: TRBJ2-7
V gene: TRBV24-1
D gene: NA
CDR3 DNA: TGTGCCACCAGTGGACCCGTGAAACTATCCTACGAGCAGTACTTC
CDR3 protein: CATSGPVKLSYEQYF

clone size: many
J gene: TRBJ2-7
V gene: TRBV27
D gene: NA
CDR3 DNA: TGTGCCAGCAGTGTGGGAGCCTCCTACGAGCAGTACTTC
CDR3 protein: CASSVGASYEQYF

clone size: many
J gene: TRBJ2-1
V gene: TRBV5-1
D gene: TRBD1
CDR3 DNA: TGCGCCAGCAGCTTGCGGTCCACAGGGGCCTACAATGAGCAGTTCTTC
CDR3 protein: CASSLRSTGAYNEQFF

clone size: many
J gene: TRBJ1-1
V gene: TRBV6-1
D gene: NA
CDR3 DNA: TGTGCCAGCAGTGCACTGTTCTCGAGGGCAGGACAGAACACTGAAGCTTTCTTT
CDR3 protein: CASSALFSRAGQNTEAFF

clone size: many
J gene: TRBJ1-2
V gene: TRBV27
D gene: TRBD1
CDR3 DNA: TGTGCCAGCAGTTTTTCCGGGACAGGGGCCTATGGCTACACCTTC
CDR3 protein: CASSFSGTGAYGYTF

clone size: many
J gene: TRBJ2-3
V gene: TRBV20-1
D gene: NA
CDR3 DNA: TGCAGTGCTAGACATCGGGTTAGCACAGATACGCAGTATTTT
CDR3 protein: CSARHRVSTDTQYF